This TCR beta chain was found in a study of blood T cell repertoires in COVID-19. The overall study: COVID-19 samples from acute and convalescent phases originated in the United States, Italy and Spain. Nucleic acid was either cDNA or gDNA, and it came from T cells, B-cell-depleted T cells, or PBMCs.

In germline, CDR1 is SGDLS, CDR2 YYNGEE. CDR3 size: 11 residues. The V end lost 3 bases, the J end lost 7 bases, and 7 bases lay between the germline ends. In the authors' workflow: The authors estimated nucleated cell counts from reference gene primer amplification. The data were produced by immunoSEQ multiplex PCR, yet TCRdb's version contains in-frame clones alone and is incomplete. Clonal size and the V and J genes are those of that table, whereas D and trimming came from the DNA. The sample lists 200,000 to 250,000 clones; approximately 80% were seen once. The sequence was obtained from a woman at least 80 years old with acute or convalescent COVID-19. This chain connects TRBV9 to TRBJ2-5; weak D call: TRBD2 (5 bases). The specimen was peripheral blood. The CDR3 DNA reads TGTGCCAGCAGCGCCGGAGGGACCCAGTACTTC. Translation: CASSAGGTQYF.